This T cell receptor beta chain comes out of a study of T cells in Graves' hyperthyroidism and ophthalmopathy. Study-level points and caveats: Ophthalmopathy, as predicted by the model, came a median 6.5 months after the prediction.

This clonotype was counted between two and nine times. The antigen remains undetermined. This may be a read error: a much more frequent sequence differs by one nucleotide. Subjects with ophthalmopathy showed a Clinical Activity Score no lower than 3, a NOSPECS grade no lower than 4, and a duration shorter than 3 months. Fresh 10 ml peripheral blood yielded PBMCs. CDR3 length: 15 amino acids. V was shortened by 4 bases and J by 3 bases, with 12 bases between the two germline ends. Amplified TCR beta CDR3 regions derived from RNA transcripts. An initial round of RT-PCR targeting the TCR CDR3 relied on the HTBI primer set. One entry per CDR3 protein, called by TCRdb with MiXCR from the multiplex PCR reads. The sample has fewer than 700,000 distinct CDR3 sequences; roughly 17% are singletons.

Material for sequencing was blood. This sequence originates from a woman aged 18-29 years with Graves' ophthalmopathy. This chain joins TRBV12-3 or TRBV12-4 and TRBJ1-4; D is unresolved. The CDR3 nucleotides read TGTGCCAGCAGTTCTTATCTAGATTCTAATGAAAAACTGTTTTTT. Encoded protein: CASSSYLDSNEKLFF.